The 3 T cell receptor beta chains below all came from one sample that was sequenced in a study of siplizumab effects on memory and regulatory T cells. The table came from immunoSEQ multiplex PCR; TCRdb's copy has only in-frame clones and leaves some out. Altogether approximately 100,000 clones are present, around 93% being singletons, with the ten largest covering over 0.15%. Sequences were obtained from non-Treg CD4+ T cells sorted from blood. Source of these receptors: a human donor in good health.

V and J are TRBV7-9 and TRBJ2-7; 7 bases are shared with TRBD1. CDR1 is SEHNR, CDR2 FQNEAQ, per germline (reference sequence). J was trimmed by 5 bases and V by 6 bases; bases with no gene match: 10. This CDR3 contains 14 residues. The CDR3 bases are TGTGCCAGCAGGTCGCCCACAGGGGTCAACGAGCAGTACTTC. Protein sequence: CASRSPTGVNEQYF.

The chain has TRBV7-2 and TRBJ2-2; D unclear. Germline assignment: CDR1 SGHTA and CDR2 FQGNSA. This CDR3 is 12 amino acids long. V shed 1 base and J shed 7 bases, with 4 bases lying between them. This CDR3 is CASSLDGGELFF. The CDR3 nucleotides are TGTGCCAGCAGCTTAGATGGCGGGGAGCTGTTTTTT.

The chain has TRBV7-2 and TRBJ1-6; tentative D call: TRBD1 (5 bases). Germline V CDR1 and CDR2: SGHTA, FQGNSA. CDR3 size: 12 residues. The ends were cut back, 3 bases at V and 13 bases at J, with 10 bases in the middle. CDR3 protein: CASSLGRAPLHF. Written as DNA, the CDR3 is TGTGCCAGCAGCTTGGGACGGGCGCCCCTCCACTTT.